The clone carrying this T cell receptor (beta chain) was detected only a few times. Its antigen is unidentified. The run depth of the assay was deep. Measured with immunoSEQ multiplex PCR; TCRdb has only the in-frame clones, and not every one. The sample lists some 2 million clones; roughly 94% were seen once. The entry originates in a study of shared clonotypes between healthy human individuals. The CDR3 is 17 residues long. Trimming took 1 base from V and 3 from J, leaving 15 bases between them. Germline-derived CDR1 and CDR2 are LNHNV and YYDKDF (reference sequence). Regarding the study as a whole: Among non-shared clonotypes, generation probabilities were lower than among those shared by all four donors.

Division of CD4+ cells produced a CD45RA+ naive subset and a CD45RA-negative memory subset. The rearrangement uses TRBV15 and TRBJ1-4, with D tentatively TRBD1 (6 bases). This receptor was obtained from a young man in good health. Sequenced input: naive CD4+ T cells sorted from blood. Subset here: CD45RA+ positively selected. CDR3 nucleotide sequence: TGTGCCACCAGCAGAGGGACAGAAACTCTTGCTAATGAAAAACTGTTTTTT. Protein sequence: CATSRGTETLANEKLFF. Looking up the rest from reference TRBV15 and TRBJ1-4 gives the full variable domain: DAMVIQNPRYQVTQFGKPVTLSCSQTLNHNVMYWYQQKSSQAPKLLFHYYDKDFNNEADTPDNFQSRRPNTSFCFLDIRSPGLGDTAMYLCATSRGTETLANEKLFFGSGTQLSVL.